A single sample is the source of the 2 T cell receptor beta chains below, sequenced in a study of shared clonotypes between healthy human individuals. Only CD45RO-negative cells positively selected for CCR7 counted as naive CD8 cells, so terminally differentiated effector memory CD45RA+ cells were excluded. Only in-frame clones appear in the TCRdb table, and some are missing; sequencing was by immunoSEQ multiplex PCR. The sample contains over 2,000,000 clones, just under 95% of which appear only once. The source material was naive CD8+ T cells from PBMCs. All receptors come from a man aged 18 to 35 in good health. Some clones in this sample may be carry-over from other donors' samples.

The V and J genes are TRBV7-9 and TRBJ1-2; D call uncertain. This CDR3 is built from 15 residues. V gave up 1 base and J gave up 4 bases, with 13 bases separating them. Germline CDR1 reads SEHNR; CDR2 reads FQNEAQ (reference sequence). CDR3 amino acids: CASSLGEGAIYGYTF. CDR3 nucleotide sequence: TGTGCCAGCAGCTTAGGGGAGGGAGCCATCTATGGCTACACCTTC.

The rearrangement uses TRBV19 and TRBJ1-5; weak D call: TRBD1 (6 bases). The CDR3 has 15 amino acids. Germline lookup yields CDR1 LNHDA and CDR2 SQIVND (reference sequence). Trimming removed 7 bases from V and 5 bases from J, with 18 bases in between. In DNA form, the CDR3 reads TGTGCCAGTACCCCGGACAGCGGTTGGGATCAGCCCCAGCATTTT. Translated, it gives CASTPDSGWDQPQHF.